The clone carrying this TCR beta chain was seen many times. Its target is unknown. This entry is derived from a study of CD8 T cells in ankylosing spondylitis. TCRdb processed the 5' RACE reads anew with MiXCR; each CDR3 protein has one entry. This sample yields 650,000 to 800,000 distinct CDR3 sequences, of which 15% to 20% are seen a single time; 15% to 20% belongs to the top ten. General study points: For ankylosing spondylitis blood, a TCR beta motif of several highly homologous variants appeared characteristic.

V trimming: 0 bases; J trimming: 7 bases; junction bases outside the gene matches: 4. The CDR3 contains 15 residues. The germline V gene has CDR1 LGHNA and CDR2 YSLEER. The specimen sequenced was blood, either unsorted or a sorted T cell fraction (not recorded which). The J gene is TRBJ2-1, the V gene TRBV4-3; 9 nucleotides line up with TRBD1. This clonotype was obtained from a male donor with ankylosing spondylitis. The CDR3 coding sequence is TGCGCCAGCAGCCAAGAAGGGACAGGGAGGAATGAGCAGTTCTTC. It yields the protein CASSQEGTGRNEQFF.